This T cell receptor beta chain is from a study of T cells in Graves' hyperthyroidism and ophthalmopathy. The CDR3 contains 14 residues. Germline values: CDR1 SGHVS, CDR2 FQNEAQ. Trimming removed 2 bases at V and 4 bases at J, with 9 bases between. This clonotype was recorded many times. TCR beta CDR3 regions were amplified from RNA. A set of HTBI primers served as the primers for a first-round RT-PCR of the TCR CDR3. TCRdb fed the multiplex PCR reads into MiXCR, producing one record per CDR3 protein. Among 270,000 or so distinct CDR3 sequences, under 30% were seen once, and the ten largest hold about 30%.

The source material was blood. V is TRBV7-8 and J is TRBJ1-3; D gene uncertain. This clonotype was obtained from a man aged 35 to 55 with Graves' hyperthyroidism that later progressed to Graves' ophthalmopathy. CDR3 amino acids: CASSLTGEGNTIYF. CDR3 nucleotide sequence: TGTGCCAGCAGCTTAACGGGAGAGGGAAACACCATATATTTT.